This T cell receptor beta chain was captured by sequencing in a study of naive and memory T cell subsets. Study results and limitations: Naive repertoires, especially CD8, held a few larger clonotypes, possibly memory cells re-expressing CD45RA.

The CDR3 totals 12 residues. Trimming removed 4 bases at V and 6 bases at J, with 10 bases between. Note on this clonotype: Its specificity is not known.

Both TRBC1 and TRBC2 were covered by a beta constant-region primer of two equimolar oligonucleotides. Nested alpha and beta constant-region primers with the SP2 primer drove four PCR rounds on ligated cDNA. TCRdb recomputed calls from the UMI-ligation and nested PCR reads with MiXCR, one row per CDR3 protein. The sample shows 120,000 to 150,000 distinct CDR3 sequences, 15% to 25% of them seen only once. The chain has TRBV12-3 or TRBV12-4 and TRBJ2-7; D tentatively fits TRBD1 or TRBD2 (5 bases each). Sequenced input: naive CD8+ T cells from blood. This TCR was recovered from a human donor in good health. Here the CDR3 reads CASSYRRLEQYF. CDR3 coding DNA: TGTGCCAGCAGTTACAGGAGGCTCGAGCAGTACTTC.